The clone carrying this TCR beta chain appeared a single time. Trimming took 0 bases from V and 0 from J, leaving 9 bases between them. CDR1 is MGHRA, CDR2 YSYEKL, per germline. The CDR3 has 16 amino acids. Sequencing used immunoSEQ multiplex PCR; TCRdb keeps in-frame clones, though not all of them. The data contain under 65,000 clones, nearly 90% of them seen just once; the ten biggest clones take up 0.3% to 0.45%. The data derive from a study of OX40 agonist ivuxolimab in advanced cancers. Study in general: Ivuxolimab is a fully human IgG2 antibody that activates OX40 (CD134). A diagnosis of hepatocellular carcinoma, melanoma, renal cell or head and neck cancer was present in dose-escalation patients.

This chain links TRBV4-1 with TRBJ1-3; D not resolved. The source material was CD4+ or CD8+ T cells sorted from blood, sampled in a trial of the OX40 agonist ivuxolimab. The receptor comes from an adult with an advanced solid tumor such as melanoma, head and neck, liver or kidney cancer. CDR3 sequence (DNA): TGCGCCAGCAGCCAAGATGGACGGCCCTCTGGAAACACCATATATTTT. This gives the protein CASSQDGRPSGNTIYF.